These 29 T cell receptor beta chains were sequenced from one sample in a study of shared clonotypes between healthy human individuals. Here immunoSEQ multiplex PCR was the method, and the copy in TCRdb shows in-frame clones only, minus some. The sample records about 470,000 clones, about 76% being singletons. Input material: PBMCs. The receptors were gathered from a woman aged 35 to 49 in good health. Some clones in this sample may be carry-over from other donors' samples.

The chain carries TRBV28 and TRBJ2-7; no definite D call. Trimming shortened V by 8 bases and J by 4 bases, and 21 bases separated the two germline ends. The CDR3 is made up of 15 amino acids. CDR1 and CDR2 from the germline V gene are MDHEN and SYDVKM. The CDR3 protein is CASGGSRPPPYEQYF. The DNA of the CDR3 is TGTGCCAGCGGTGGGTCCCGACCGCCACCTTACGAGCAGTACTTC.

J is TRBJ2-7 and V is TRBV2, with D unresolved. V gave up 6 bases and J gave up 2 bases, with 5 bases separating them. The CDR3 is 11 residues long. Germline CDR1 SNHLY, CDR2 FYNNEI. CDR3 residues: CASRATYEQYF. The CDR3 nucleotides read TGTGCCAGCAGGGCCACCTACGAGCAGTACTTC.

The sample holds a few counts of this clone. V and J are TRBV5-4 and TRBJ2-5; D is unclear. Per the germline V gene, CDR1 is SGHNT and CDR2 is YYREEE (reference sequence). This CDR3 has 13 residues. V lost 4 bases, J lost 2 bases, and 9 bases lay in between. The CDR3 here is CASSGQEQETQYF. Written as DNA, the CDR3 is TGTGCCAGCAGCGGTCAAGAGCAAGAGACCCAGTACTTC. The entire variable domain, with the rest obtained from reference TRBV5-4 and TRBJ2-5, is as follows: ETGVTQSPTHLIKTRGQQVTLRCSSQSGHNTVSWYQQALGQGPQFIFQYYREEENGRGNFPPRFSGLQFPNYSSELNVNALELDDSALYLCASSGQEQETQYFGPGTRLLVL.

The V and J genes are TRBV9 and TRBJ1-1; no clear D. The germline V gene encodes CDR1 SGDLS and CDR2 YYNGEE. Trimming removed 4 bases at V and 0 bases at J, with 16 bases between. The CDR3 has 16 amino acids. CDR3 sequence: CASSLLDGPMNTEAFF. CDR3 DNA: TGTGCCAGCAGCTTGCTGGACGGACCCATGAACACTGAAGCTTTCTTT.

This clone turned up a few times. The J gene is TRBJ2-1, the V gene TRBV5-4, with 7 nucleotides matching TRBD2. Germline CDR1 is SGHNT and CDR2 is YYREEE (reference sequence). The CDR3 length is 17 residues. The ends lost 4 bases at V and 7 bases at J; junction bases unmatched: 17. CDR3: CASSPDGASGGINEQFF. CDR3 bases: TGTGCCAGCAGCCCCGATGGGGCTAGCGGAGGGATTAATGAGCAGTTCTTC.

The chain has TRBV28 and TRBJ2-2, with 9 positions matching TRBD1. Germline CDR1 is MDHEN and CDR2 is SYDVKM. This CDR3 is 14 amino acids long. J gave up 9 bases and V 8 bases, and 10 bases lay outside the gene matches. Here the CDR3 reads CASGTGLKVRELFF. CDR3 sequence (DNA): TGTGCCAGCGGGACAGGGTTGAAGGTCCGGGAGCTGTTTTTT.

V and J are TRBV6-6 and TRBJ2-7; TRBD2 aligns across 9 bases. In germline, CDR1 is MNHNY, CDR2 SVGAGI (reference sequence). V trimming: 2 bases; J trimming: 4 bases; junction bases outside the gene matches: 6. CDR3 length equals 15 residues. The CDR3 coding sequence is TGTGCCAGCAGTTACGCGCTAGCGGGAAGGTACGAGCAGTACTTC. Its protein product is CASSYALAGRYEQYF.

Worth noting for this clone: This same CDR3 is encoded by further DNA sequences in the sample. The chain is built from TRBV7-9 and TRBJ1-5, with no clear D. The CDR3 length is 12 residues. V lost 2 bases to trimming and J lost 7 bases, with 6 bases between them. CDR1 is SEHNR, CDR2 FQNEAQ, per germline (reference sequence). CDR3 DNA: TGTGCCAGCAGCTTACCGGGACAGCCCCAGCATTTT. Amino acids: CASSLPGQPQHF.

This rearrangement joins TRBV6-5 to TRBJ2-2, with D unclear. Per germline, CDR1 MNHEY and CDR2 SVGAGI. Trimming pared 7 bases from V and 6 bases from J, leaving 12 bases between. The CDR3 extends over 13 amino acids. CDR3 sequence (DNA): TGTGCCAGCACAAGAGTCTTCGCCGGGGAGCTGTTTTTT. Translation: CASTRVFAGELFF.

The chain combines TRBV6-5 with TRBJ2-5; TRBD1 agrees at 8 bases. Germline-derived CDR1 and CDR2 are MNHEY and SVGAGI. This CDR3 contains 15 residues. J gave up 5 bases and V 2 bases, and 7 bases lay outside the gene matches. CDR3 DNA: TGTGCCAGCAGTTACGAGGCAGGGGGCTATGAGACCCAGTACTTC. Protein sequence: CASSYEAGGYETQYF.

The rearrangement joins TRBV6-1 to TRBJ2-4; no definite D call. Germline V lookup: CDR1 MNHNS, CDR2 SASEGT. Trimming stripped 4 bases from V and 0 bases from J, with 10 bases between. This CDR3 is 15 amino acids long. CDR3 residues: CASSGIGLAKNIQYF. The CDR3 DNA follows: TGTGCCAGCAGTGGCATAGGGCTAGCCAAAAACATTCAGTACTTC.

This rearrangement joins TRBV11-3 to TRBJ2-1; 10 bases are a match to TRBD2. CDR1 and CDR2 from the germline V gene are SGHNT and YENEEA. Germline trimming cut 1 base from V and 8 bases from J; bases unmatched to any gene: 11. CDR3 length: 17 residues. The CDR3 protein is CASSLGELAGGSDEQFF. The CDR3 coding sequence is TGTGCCAGCAGCTTAGGGGAGTTAGCGGGAGGATCCGATGAGCAGTTCTTC.

The chain joins TRBV7-9 to TRBJ2-3, with 8 nucleotides matching TRBD2. Germline V gene data show CDR1 as SEHNR and CDR2 as FQNEAQ (reference sequence). V was clipped by 1 base and J by 2 bases; unmatched bases: 2. The CDR3 consists of 15 residues. For the CDR3, the DNA is TGTGCCAGCAGCTTAGTAGCGGGATTCACAGATACGCAGTATTTT. Amino acid sequence: CASSLVAGFTDTQYF.

About this clone itself: Compared with germline, one end of the junction differs, possibly owing to a read error. The genes are TRBV7-7 and TRBJ2-1; D perhaps matches TRBD2 (6 bases). CDR3 length: 12 residues. Germline V gene data show CDR1 as SSHAT and CDR2 as FNYEAQ (reference sequence). CDR3 residues: CASSLAGGEQFF. For the CDR3, the DNA is TGTGCTAGCAGCTTAGCCGGGGGTGAGCAGTTCTTC.

The chain recombines TRBV15 with TRBJ2-3, with 13 bases identical to TRBD2. J gave up 2 bases and V 0 bases, and 8 bases lay outside the gene matches. Germline V gene lookup returns CDR1 LNHNV and CDR2 YYDKDF (reference sequence). CDR3 length: 19 residues. CDR3 sequence reads: CATSRERRTSGSYTDTQYF. The DNA for the CDR3 is TGTGCCACCAGCAGAGAGCGCAGGACTAGCGGGAGTTACACAGATACGCAGTATTTT.

The CDR3 is CASSQEPGRYNEQFF. As DNA, the CDR3 is TGCGCCAGCAGCCAAGAACCCGGGCGTTACAATGAGCAGTTCTTC. The chain uses TRBV4-1 and TRBJ2-1; D remains ambiguous. The CDR3 length is 15 residues. Per germline, CDR1 MGHRA and CDR2 YSYEKL. With 0 bases removed from V and 4 bases from J, the gap between germline ends came to 10 bases.

The sample holds one count of this clone. CDR3 protein: CASSSRQGRGTEAFF. The CDR3 DNA reads TGTGCCAGCAGCAGTCGACAGGGGAGAGGGACTGAAGCTTTCTTT. The gene calls are TRBV7-8 and TRBJ1-1, with TRBD1 matching 8 bases. The trim removed 5 bases at V and 5 bases at J, leaving 10 bases unmatched. The germline gives CDR1 SGHVS, CDR2 FQNEAQ. The CDR3 contains 15 residues. The complete variable domain, with remaining parts taken from reference TRBV7-8 and TRBJ1-1, reads GAGVSQSPRYKVAKRGQDVALRCDPISGHVSLFWYQQALGQGPEFLTYFQNEAQLDKSGLPSDRFFAERPEGSVSTLKIQRTQQEDSAVYLCASSSRQGRGTEAFFGQGTRLTVV.

This clone was found a few times. V and J are TRBV10-3 and TRBJ2-5; 8 positions agree with TRBD2. CDR1 is ENHRY, CDR2 SYGVKD, per germline. This CDR3 spans 14 amino acids. Trimming cost V 10 bases and J 5 bases; bases outside gene matches: 12. The CDR3 nucleotides are TGTGCCACGAAGGGGGAGCGGGAGTTCGAGACCCAGTACTTC. This encodes CATKGEREFETQYF.

The CDR3 DNA reads TGTGCCTGGAGACTAGCGGGAAGTAACATTCAGTACTTC. Translation: CAWRLAGSNIQYF. V is TRBV30 and J is TRBJ2-4; 10 nucleotides match TRBD2. J was trimmed by 7 bases and V by 3 bases; bases with no gene match: 3. Germline CDR1 reads GTSNPN; CDR2 reads SVGIG (reference sequence). The CDR3 sequence is 13 residues long.

DNA for the CDR3: TGTGCCAGCTCACTAGCGGGGGTCACAGATACGCAGTATTTT. This translates into CASSLAGVTDTQYF. V usage is TRBV18 and J usage is TRBJ2-3, with TRBD2 identical over 9 bases. The germline CDR1 and CDR2 sequences are KGHSH and LQKENI. With 4 bases clipped from V and 2 bases from J, the junction kept 1 base outside the gene matches. The CDR3 is 14 residues long. Supplemented by reference TRBV18 and TRBJ2-3, the full variable domain reads NAGVMQNPRHLVRRRGQEARLRCSPMKGHSHVYWYRQLPEEGLKFMVYLQKENIIDESGMPKERFSAEFPKEGPSILRIQQVVRGDSAAYFCASSLAGVTDTQYFGPGTRLTVL.

The rearrangement uses TRBV7-3 and TRBJ2-3; D unresolved. The V gene lost 5 bases and the J gene lost 3 bases, with 9 bases spanning the gap. This CDR3 is 13 amino acids long. Per the germline V gene, CDR1 is SGHTA and CDR2 is FQGTGA. The CDR3 nucleotides are TGTGCCAGCAGCACCCAGGCTACAGATACGCAGTATTTT. Protein: CASSTQATDTQYF.

This clone was counted a single time. V is TRBV12-1 and J is TRBJ1-3. TRBV12-1 is a listed pseudogene. The CDR3 spans 16 residues. Written as DNA, the CDR3 is TGTGCCAGCAGTAAATTACAGGGAGGAGGCGGAAACACCATATATTTT. It translates to CASSKLQGGGGNTIYF.

The chain joins TRBV19 to TRBJ1-1; 10 bases align to TRBD1. The V gene's germline CDR1 is LNHDA and CDR2 SQIVND (reference sequence). The CDR3 runs 13 residues. V shed 4 bases and J 6 bases; nucleotides not matched to a gene: 2. The DNA of the CDR3 is TGTGCCAGTAGTAGACAGGGGGCGGCTGAAGCTTTCTTT. It yields the protein CASSRQGAAEAFF.

The rearrangement uses TRBV9 and TRBJ1-2, with D perhaps TRBD1 (5 bases). Trimming took 5 bases from V and 1 from J, leaving 9 bases between them. This CDR3 spans 13 amino acids. Germline V gene lookup returns CDR1 SGDLS and CDR2 YYNGEE. The CDR3 here is CASRDQGNYGYTF. The CDR3 coding sequence is TGTGCCAGCAGAGATCAGGGTAACTATGGCTACACCTTC.

The gene calls are TRBV11-2 and TRBJ2-7; TRBD1 might be the D (6 bases). Trimming removed 0 bases at V and 2 bases at J, with 11 bases between. CDR3 length: 15 residues. Germline assignment: CDR1 SGHAT and CDR2 FQNNGV. CDR3 region: CASSLDSTGTYEQYF. The CDR3 coding sequence is TGTGCCAGCAGCTTAGACTCGACAGGAACCTACGAGCAGTACTTC.

Concerning this clone itself: One junction end does not reproduce the germline sequence, and a read error may be involved. V is TRBV7-9 and J is TRBJ1-4; D perhaps matches TRBD1 (5 bases). The CDR3 contains 14 residues. CDR1 SEHNR and CDR2 FQNEAQ come from the germline V gene (reference sequence). CDR3 amino acids: CASSPGTANGKLFF. DNA of the CDR3: TGTGCCAGCAGCCCAGGGACCGCCAATGGAAAACTGTTTTTT.

V usage is TRBV5-3 and J usage is TRBJ1-5; no reliable D call. TRBV5-3 is an ORF for which the function is uncertain. V was pared by 2 bases and J by 7 bases, with 10 bases between. The CDR3 extends over 13 amino acids. Here the CDR3 reads CARSFGGYQPQHF. The CDR3 coding sequence is TGTGCCAGAAGCTTCGGAGGGTACCAGCCCCAGCATTTT.

This clone was recorded at least ten times. The same CDR3 arises from other DNA sequences in this sample as well. V gene TRBV7-8 combines with J gene TRBJ2-3; possibly TRBD2 for D (5 bases). The CDR3 has 14 amino acids. The V and J ends lost 5 bases and 1 base respectively, with 10 bases between them. Germline V CDR1 and CDR2: SGHVS, FQNEAQ. CDR3 sequence reads: CASSVGIGTDTQYF. Here the CDR3 DNA reads TGTGCCAGCAGCGTCGGGATTGGCACAGATACGCAGTATTTT. Full variable domain (missing parts from reference TRBV7-8 and TRBJ2-3): GAGVSQSPRYKVAKRGQDVALRCDPISGHVSLFWYQQALGQGPEFLTYFQNEAQLDKSGLPSDRFFAERPEGSVSTLKIQRTQQEDSAVYLCASSVGIGTDTQYFGPGTRLTVL.

The V gene is TRBV27, the J gene TRBJ2-7, with D unresolved. The V gene's germline CDR1 is MNHEY and CDR2 SMNVEV (reference sequence). Trimming took off 8 bases at V and 1 base at J, with 12 bases between the two ends. There are 13 residues in the CDR3. CDR3 loop: CASRVGGSYEQYF. The CDR3 DNA follows: TGTGCCAGCCGCGTGGGTGGGTCCTACGAGCAGTACTTC.